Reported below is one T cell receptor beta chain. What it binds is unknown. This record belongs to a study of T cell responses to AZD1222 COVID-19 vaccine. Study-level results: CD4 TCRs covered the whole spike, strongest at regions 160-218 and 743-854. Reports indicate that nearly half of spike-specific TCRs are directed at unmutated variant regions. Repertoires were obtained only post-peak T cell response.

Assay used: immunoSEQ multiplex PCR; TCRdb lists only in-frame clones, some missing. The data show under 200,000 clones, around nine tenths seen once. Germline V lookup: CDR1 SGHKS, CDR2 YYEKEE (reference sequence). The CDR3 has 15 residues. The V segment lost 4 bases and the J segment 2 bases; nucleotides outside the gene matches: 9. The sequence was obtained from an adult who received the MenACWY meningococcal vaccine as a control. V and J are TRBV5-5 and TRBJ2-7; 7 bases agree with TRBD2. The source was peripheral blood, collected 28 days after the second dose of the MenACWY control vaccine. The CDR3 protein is CASSGLLAPTYEQYF. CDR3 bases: TGTGCCAGCAGCGGATTACTAGCGCCTACCTACGAGCAGTACTTC.